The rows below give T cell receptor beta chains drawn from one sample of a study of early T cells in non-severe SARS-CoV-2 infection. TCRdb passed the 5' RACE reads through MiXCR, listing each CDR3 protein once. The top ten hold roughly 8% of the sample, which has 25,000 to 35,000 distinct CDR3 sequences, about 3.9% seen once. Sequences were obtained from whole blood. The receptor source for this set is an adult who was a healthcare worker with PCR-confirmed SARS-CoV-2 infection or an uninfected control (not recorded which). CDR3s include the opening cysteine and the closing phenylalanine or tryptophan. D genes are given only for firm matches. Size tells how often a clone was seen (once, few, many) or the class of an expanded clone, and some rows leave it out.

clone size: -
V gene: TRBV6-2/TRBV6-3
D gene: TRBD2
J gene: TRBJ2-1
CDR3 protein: CASSSVAGVVEQFF
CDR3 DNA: TGTGCCAGCAGTTCAGTAGCGGGAGTCGTTGAGCAGTTCTTC

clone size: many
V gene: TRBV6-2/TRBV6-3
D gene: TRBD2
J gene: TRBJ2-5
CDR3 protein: CASSYSTRENQYF
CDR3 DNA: TGTGCCAGCAGTTACTCGACGCGGGAGAACCAGTACTTC

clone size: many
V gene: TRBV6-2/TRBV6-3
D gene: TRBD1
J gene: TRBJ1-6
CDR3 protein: CASRSSGGYNSPLHF
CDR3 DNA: TGTGCCAGCAGATCCTCAGGGGGCTATAATTCACCCCTCCACTTT

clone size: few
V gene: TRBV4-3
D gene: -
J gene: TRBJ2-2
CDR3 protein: CASSQTVGTVTGELFF
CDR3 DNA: TGCGCCAGCAGCCAAACCGTGGGGACCGTCACCGGGGAGCTGTTTTTT

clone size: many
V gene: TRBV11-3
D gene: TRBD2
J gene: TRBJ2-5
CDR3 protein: CASSMTGGETQYF
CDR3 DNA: TGTGCCAGCAGCATGACCGGGGGGGAGACCCAGTACTTC

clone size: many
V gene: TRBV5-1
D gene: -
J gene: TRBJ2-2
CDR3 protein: CASSGLQNTGELFF
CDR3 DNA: TGCGCCAGCAGCGGACTACAGAACACCGGGGAGCTGTTTTTT

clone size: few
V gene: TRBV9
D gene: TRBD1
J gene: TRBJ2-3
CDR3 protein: CASSVVGQGADTQYF
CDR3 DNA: TGTGCCAGCAGCGTAGTAGGACAGGGGGCAGATACGCAGTATTTT

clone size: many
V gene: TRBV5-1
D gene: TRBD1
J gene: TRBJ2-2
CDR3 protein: CASSLGQGNTGELFF
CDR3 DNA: TGCGCCAGCAGCTTGGGACAGGGCAACACCGGGGAGCTGTTTTTT

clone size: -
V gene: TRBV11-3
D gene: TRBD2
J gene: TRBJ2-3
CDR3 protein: CASSLGLAGDKDTQYF
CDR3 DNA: TGTGCCAGCAGCTTAGGACTAGCGGGAGATAAAGATACGCAGTATTTT

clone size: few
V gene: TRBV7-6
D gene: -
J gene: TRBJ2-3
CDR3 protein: CASSPQARTQYF
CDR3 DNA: TGTGCCAGCAGCCCACAGGCCCGTACGCAGTATTTT

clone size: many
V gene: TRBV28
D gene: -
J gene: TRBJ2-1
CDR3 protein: CASSLLTVISYNEQFF
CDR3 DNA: TGTGCCAGCAGTTTATTGACCGTGATCTCCTACAATGAGCAGTTCTTC

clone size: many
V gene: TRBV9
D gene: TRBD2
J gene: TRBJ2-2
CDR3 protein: CASRGTSGATGELFF
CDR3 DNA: TGTGCCAGCAGAGGGACTAGCGGGGCGACCGGGGAGCTGTTTTTT

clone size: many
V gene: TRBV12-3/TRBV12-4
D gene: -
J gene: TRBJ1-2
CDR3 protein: CASSRGPGQGPNYGYTF
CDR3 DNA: TGTGCCAGCAGCCGCGGACCCGGGCAGGGCCCTAACTATGGCTACACCTTC

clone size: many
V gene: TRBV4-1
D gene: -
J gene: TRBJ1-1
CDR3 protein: CASSQDSLAAGTNTEAFF
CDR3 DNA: TGCGCCAGCAGCCAAGATTCTTTGGCAGCAGGGACGAACACTGAAGCTTTCTTT

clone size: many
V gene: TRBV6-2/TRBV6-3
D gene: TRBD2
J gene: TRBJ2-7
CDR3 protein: CASSYSPGLAVRDEQYF
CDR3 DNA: TGTGCCAGCAGTTACTCTCCGGGACTAGCGGTCAGAGACGAGCAGTACTTC

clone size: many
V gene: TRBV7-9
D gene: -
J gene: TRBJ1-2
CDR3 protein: CASSPRGGGNYGYTF
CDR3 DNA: TGTGCCAGCAGCCCAAGGGGAGGAGGGAACTATGGCTACACCTTC

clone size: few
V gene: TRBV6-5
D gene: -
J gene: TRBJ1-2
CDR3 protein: CASSQTTVGGYGYTF
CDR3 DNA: TGTGCCAGCAGTCAAACGACGGTTGGCGGTTACGGCTACACCTTC

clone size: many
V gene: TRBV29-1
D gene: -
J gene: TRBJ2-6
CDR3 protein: CSAGTATAVLTF
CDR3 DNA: TGCAGCGCTGGGACTGCAACGGCCGTCCTGACTTTC

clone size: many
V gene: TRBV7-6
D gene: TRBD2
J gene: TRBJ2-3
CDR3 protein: CASSGGEGTDTQYF
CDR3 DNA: TGTGCCAGCAGCGGGGGGGAAGGCACAGATACGCAGTATTTT

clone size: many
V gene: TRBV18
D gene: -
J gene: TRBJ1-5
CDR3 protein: CASSPSGANQPQHF
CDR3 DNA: TGTGCCAGCTCACCATCCGGGGCTAATCAGCCCCAGCATTTT

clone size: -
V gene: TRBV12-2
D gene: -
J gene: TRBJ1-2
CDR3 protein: CASRFKAKVGYTF
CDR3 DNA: TGTGCAAGTCGCTTTAAGGCAAAAGTAGGCTACACCTTC

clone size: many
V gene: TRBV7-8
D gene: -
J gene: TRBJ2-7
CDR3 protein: CASSGIGGVYEQYF
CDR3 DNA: TGTGCCAGCAGCGGAATAGGGGGAGTCTACGAGCAGTACTTC

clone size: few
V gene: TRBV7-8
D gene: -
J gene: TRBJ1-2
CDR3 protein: CASTPKVGGYTF
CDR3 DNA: TGTGCCAGCACCCCGAAGGTGGGGGGCTACACCTTC

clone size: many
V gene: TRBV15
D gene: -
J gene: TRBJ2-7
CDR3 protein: CATSRGEMEFYEQYF
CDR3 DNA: TGTGCCACCAGCAGAGGTGAAATGGAGTTCTACGAGCAGTACTTC

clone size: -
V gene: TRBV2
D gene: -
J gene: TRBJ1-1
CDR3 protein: CASAGRTEAFF
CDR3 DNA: TGTGCCAGCGCAGGAAGAACTGAAGCTTTCTTT

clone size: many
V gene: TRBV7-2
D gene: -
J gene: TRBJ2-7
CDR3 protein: CASSDRYEQYF
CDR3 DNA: TGTGCCAGCAGCGACCGGTACGAGCAGTACTTC

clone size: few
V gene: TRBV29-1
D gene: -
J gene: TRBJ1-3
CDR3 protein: CSVGTSGNTIYF
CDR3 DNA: TGCAGTGTCGGGACCTCTGGAAACACCATATATTTT

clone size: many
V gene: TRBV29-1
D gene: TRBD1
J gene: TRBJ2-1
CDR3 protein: CSVDETGGAYNEQFF
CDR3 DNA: TGCAGCGTCGACGAGACAGGGGGCGCCTACAATGAGCAGTTCTTC

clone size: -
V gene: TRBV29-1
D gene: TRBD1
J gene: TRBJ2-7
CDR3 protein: CSVQLGTGGIYEQYF
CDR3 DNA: TGCAGCGTGCAACTCGGGACAGGGGGGATCTACGAGCAGTACTTC

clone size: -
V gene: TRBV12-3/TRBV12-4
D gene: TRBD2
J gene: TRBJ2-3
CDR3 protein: CASKRGRIPVFGEGTDTQYF
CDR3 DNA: TGTGCCAGCAAGCGGGGTAGGATACCTGTATTTGGGGAGGGCACAGATACGCAGTATTTT

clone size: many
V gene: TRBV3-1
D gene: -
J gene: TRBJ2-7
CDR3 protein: CASSLTPYEQYF
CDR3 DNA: TGTGCCAGCAGTCTGACCCCCTACGAGCAGTACTTC

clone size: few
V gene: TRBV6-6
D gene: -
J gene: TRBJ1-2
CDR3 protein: CASSYGGYTF
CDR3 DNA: TGTGCCAGCAGTTACGGTGGCTACACCTTC

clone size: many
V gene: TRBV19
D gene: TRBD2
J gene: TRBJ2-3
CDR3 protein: CASSIDRKRDPSDTQYF
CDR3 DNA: TGTGCCAGTAGTATAGACCGGAAGCGGGATCCCTCGGATACGCAGTATTTT

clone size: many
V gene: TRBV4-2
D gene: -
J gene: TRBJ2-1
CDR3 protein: CASSQDSRADNEQFF
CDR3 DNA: TGTGCCAGCAGCCAAGATAGTCGGGCGGACAATGAGCAGTTCTTC

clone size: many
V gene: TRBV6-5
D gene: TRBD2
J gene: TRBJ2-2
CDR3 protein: CASNSGRVTGELFF
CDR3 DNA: TGTGCCAGCAACAGCGGGAGGGTCACCGGGGAGCTGTTTTTT

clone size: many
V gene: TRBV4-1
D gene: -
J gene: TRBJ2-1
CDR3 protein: CASSQRISGSYNEQFF
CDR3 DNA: TGCGCCAGCAGTCAAAGAATTTCCGGGAGCTACAATGAGCAGTTCTTC

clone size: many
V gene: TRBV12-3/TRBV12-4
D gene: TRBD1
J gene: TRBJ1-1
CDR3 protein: CASSLTGQHSAEAFF
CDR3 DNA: TGTGCCAGCAGTTTAACGGGACAGCATTCCGCTGAAGCTTTCTTT

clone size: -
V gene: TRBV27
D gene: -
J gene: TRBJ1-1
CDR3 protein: CASLAAPGPEAFF
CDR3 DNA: TGTGCCAGCCTCGCGGCCCCGGGTCCTGAAGCTTTCTTT

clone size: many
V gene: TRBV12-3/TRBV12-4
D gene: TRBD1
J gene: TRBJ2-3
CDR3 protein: CASKWGTGADTQYF
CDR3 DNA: TGTGCCAGCAAGTGGGGGACAGGGGCAGATACGCAGTATTTT

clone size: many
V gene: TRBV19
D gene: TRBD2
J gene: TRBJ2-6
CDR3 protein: CASSIQVGGASGANVLTF
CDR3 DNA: TGTGCCAGTAGTATACAGGTCGGGGGGGCCTCCGGGGCCAACGTCCTGACTTTC

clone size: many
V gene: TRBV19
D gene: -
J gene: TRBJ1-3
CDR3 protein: CASSASRGSSENTIYF
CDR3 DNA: TGTGCCAGTAGTGCCTCCCGGGGATCATCTGAAAACACCATATATTTT

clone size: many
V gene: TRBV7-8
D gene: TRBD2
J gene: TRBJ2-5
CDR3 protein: CASYRDRAGGQETQYF
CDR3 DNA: TGTGCCAGCTACAGGGACCGGGCGGGGGGCCAAGAGACCCAGTACTTC

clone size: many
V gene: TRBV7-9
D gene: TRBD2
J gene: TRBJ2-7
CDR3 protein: CASSFGTSGNEQYF
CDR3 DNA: TGTGCCAGCAGCTTTGGGACTAGCGGGAACGAGCAGTACTTC

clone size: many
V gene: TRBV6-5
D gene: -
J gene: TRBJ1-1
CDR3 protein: CASQSYEGTEAFF
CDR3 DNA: TGTGCCAGCCAATCTTATGAGGGGACTGAAGCTTTCTTT

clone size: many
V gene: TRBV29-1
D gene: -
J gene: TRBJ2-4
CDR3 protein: CSVEEWRGQRAKNIQYF
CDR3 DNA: TGCAGCGTTGAAGAATGGAGGGGGCAAAGGGCCAAAAACATTCAGTACTTC

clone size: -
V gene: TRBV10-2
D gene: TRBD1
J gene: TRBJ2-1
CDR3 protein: CASIRDRGRRPAYNEQFF
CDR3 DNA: TGCGCCAGCATCAGGGACAGGGGGCGCCGGCCGGCCTACAATGAGCAGTTCTTC

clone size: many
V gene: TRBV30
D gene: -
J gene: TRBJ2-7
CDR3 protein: CAWSVQGTYEQYF
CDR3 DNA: TGTGCCTGGAGTGTACAGGGAACCTACGAGCAGTACTTC

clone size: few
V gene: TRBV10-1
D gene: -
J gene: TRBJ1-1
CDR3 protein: CASKDRIMNTEAFF
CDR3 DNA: TGCGCCAGCAAGGACAGAATAATGAACACTGAAGCTTTCTTT

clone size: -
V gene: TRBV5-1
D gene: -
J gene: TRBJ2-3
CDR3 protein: CASSSGYTDTQYF
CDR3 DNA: TGCGCCAGCAGCTCAGGATACACAGATACGCAGTATTTT

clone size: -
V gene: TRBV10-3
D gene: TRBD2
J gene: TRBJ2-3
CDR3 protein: CAISGGSTDTQYF
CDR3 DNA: TGTGCCATCTCGGGGGGGAGTACAGATACGCAGTATTTT

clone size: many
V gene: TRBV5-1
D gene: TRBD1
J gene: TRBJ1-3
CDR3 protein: CASSTTGGSGNTIYF
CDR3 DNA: TGCGCCAGCAGCACCACAGGGGGGAGTGGAAACACCATATATTTT

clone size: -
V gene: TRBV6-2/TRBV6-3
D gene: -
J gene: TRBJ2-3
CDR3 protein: CASSKPTGLTDTQYF
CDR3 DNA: TGTGCCAGCAGCAAACCCACAGGGCTCACAGATACGCAGTATTTT

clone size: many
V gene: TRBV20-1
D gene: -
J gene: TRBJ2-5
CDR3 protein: CSASDGLKYQETQYF
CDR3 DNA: TGCAGTGCTAGTGACGGTCTTAAGTACCAAGAGACCCAGTACTTC

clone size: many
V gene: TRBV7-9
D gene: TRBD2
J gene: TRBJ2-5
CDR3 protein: CASSSRLAGGSETQYF
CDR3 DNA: TGTGCCAGCAGCTCGAGACTAGCGGGAGGCAGTGAGACCCAGTACTTC